This TCR beta chain was sequenced in a study of Ad26.COV2.S vaccination and SARS-CoV-2 variants. Overall study context: The donor was enrolled in the Ad26.COV2.S arm of the COV1001 trial. Ad26.COV2.S was injected intramuscularly once or twice, 56 days apart.

Treatment in this sample: around 19 received Ad26.COV2.S at low or high dose, single or two shots; 5 received placebo; per-sample allocation not given. Day 63 after the first injection of vaccine or placebo was the sampling time. The individual, an adult aged 18-55 years, was a donor in Boston. SARS-CoV-2 spike from the Wuhan strain was encoded by the vaccine, an Ad26 vector. Using immunoSEQ multiplex PCR, the repertoire was profiled, and TCRdb retains in-frame clones only, with some absent. The sample yields a few hundred thousand clones, roughly four fifths seen once. The sequenced sample was peripheral blood, obtained in a trial of Ad26.COV2.S vaccine versus placebo. This TCR came from a person aged 18-60 years who received the Ad26.COV2.S COVID-19 vaccine or a placebo.

The CDR3 sequence is CASSIPAGGLNEQFF. CDR3 nucleotides: TGTGCCAGTAGTATACCGGCAGGGGGTTTGAATGAGCAGTTCTTC. J is TRBJ2-1 and V is TRBV19, with 7 bases aligning to TRBD1. The V gene end was trimmed by 2 bases and the J gene end by 7 bases; junction bases not matched to a gene: 8. The CDR3 has 15 residues. Germline loops: CDR1 LNHDA, CDR2 SQIVND (reference sequence).